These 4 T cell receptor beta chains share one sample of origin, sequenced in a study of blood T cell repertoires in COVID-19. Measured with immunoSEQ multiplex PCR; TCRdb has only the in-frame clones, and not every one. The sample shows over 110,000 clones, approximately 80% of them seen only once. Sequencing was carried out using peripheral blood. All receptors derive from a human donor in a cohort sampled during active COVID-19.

The DNA of the CDR3 is TGTGCCAGCAGCGCCCGAGAAGCGGGAGTCTACAATGAGCAGTTCTTC. Translating gives CASSAREAGVYNEQFF. The V gene is TRBV7-8, the J gene TRBJ2-1; 8 bases are shared with TRBD2. This CDR3 is 16 amino acids long. CDR1 SGHVS and CDR2 FQNEAQ come from the germline V gene. J lost 3 bases, V lost 5 bases, and 9 bases had no gene match.

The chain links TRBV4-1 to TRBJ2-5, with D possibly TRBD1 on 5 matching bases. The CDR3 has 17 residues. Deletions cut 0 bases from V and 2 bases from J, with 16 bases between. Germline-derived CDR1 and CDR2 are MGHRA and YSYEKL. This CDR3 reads CASSQERPLGHQETQYF. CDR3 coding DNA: TGCGCCAGCAGCCAAGAGAGACCCTTGGGGCATCAAGAGACCCAGTACTTC.

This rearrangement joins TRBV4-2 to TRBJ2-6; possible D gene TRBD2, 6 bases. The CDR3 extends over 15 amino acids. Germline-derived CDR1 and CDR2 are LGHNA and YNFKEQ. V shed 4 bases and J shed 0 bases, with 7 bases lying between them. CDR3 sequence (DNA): TGTGCCAGCAGCCGCGGGGACTCTGGGGCCAACGTCCTGACTTTC. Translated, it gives CASSRGDSGANVLTF.

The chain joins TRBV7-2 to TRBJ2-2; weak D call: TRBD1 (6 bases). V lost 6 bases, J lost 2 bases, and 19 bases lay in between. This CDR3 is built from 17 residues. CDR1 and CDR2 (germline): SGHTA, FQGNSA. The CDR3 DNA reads TGTGCCAGCAGTCCACGGCCAGGGACATCTAACACCGGGGAGCTGTTTTTT. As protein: CASSPRPGTSNTGELFF.